Below, one T cell receptor beta chain is given with its context. Its antigen is not known. Germline V lookup: CDR1 SGHTA, CDR2 FQGNSA. Unmatched junction bases numbered 3, after V lost 6 bases and J lost 1 base. The CDR3 extends over 15 amino acids. This sample was included in a study of cytomegalovirus exposure and HLA in healthy donors. Study information: Around 77 million unique TCRs from HLA-typed donors made up an early data release.

PCR primers comprised 60 Vbeta and 13 Jbeta primers. TCRdb's table, derived via immunoSEQ multiplex PCR, lists solely in-frame clones and lacks some. Of some 130,000 clones listed, 75% to 85% are singletons. Study conclusions and caveats: Cytomegalovirus-associated TCR beta chains were listed, numbering approximately 150. Judged likely to be a sequencing artifact was a cluster of highly shared sequence variants. With high specificity and sensitivity, the classifier reportedly diagnosed cytomegalovirus status.

V and J are TRBV7-2 and TRBJ2-2, with 9 bases lining up with TRBD1. Sequenced: PBMCs. The receptor was isolated from a man aged 25 to 40 in good health and CMV-seronegative. The CDR3 sequence is CASRMGQGNTGELFF. In DNA, the CDR3 is TGTGCCAGCAGAATGGGACAGGGGAACACCGGGGAGCTGTTTTTT.